This T cell receptor beta chain is from a study of cytomegalovirus exposure and HLA in healthy donors. V was cut by 2 bases and J by 8 bases, with 13 bases left in between. The CDR3 runs to 13 residues. CDR1 is SQVTM and CDR2 is ANQGSEA in the germline V gene. PCR involved 60 Vbeta and 13 Jbeta primers. Some clones are missing from TCRdb's copy, which holds only in-frame ones; the method was immunoSEQ multiplex PCR. Of about 130,000 clones in the sample, 83% are singletons; the top ten hold over 3%. The sequence was obtained from a woman aged 40 to 50 in good health and CMV-seropositive. Sequenced: PBMCs. The chain is built from TRBV29-1 and TRBJ1-3; D not certain. CDR3 nucleotide sequence: TGCAGCGTTGAAAAGCCGGGTTTAGACACCATATATTTT. Translated: CSVEKPGLDTIYF. The variable domain in full, completed from reference TRBV29-1 and TRBJ1-3, reads SAVISQKPSRDICQRGTSLTIQCQVDSQVTMMFWYRQQPGQSLTLIATANQGSEATYESGFVIDKFPISRPNLTFSTLTVSNMSPEDSSIYLCSVEKPGLDTIYFGEGSWLTVV.